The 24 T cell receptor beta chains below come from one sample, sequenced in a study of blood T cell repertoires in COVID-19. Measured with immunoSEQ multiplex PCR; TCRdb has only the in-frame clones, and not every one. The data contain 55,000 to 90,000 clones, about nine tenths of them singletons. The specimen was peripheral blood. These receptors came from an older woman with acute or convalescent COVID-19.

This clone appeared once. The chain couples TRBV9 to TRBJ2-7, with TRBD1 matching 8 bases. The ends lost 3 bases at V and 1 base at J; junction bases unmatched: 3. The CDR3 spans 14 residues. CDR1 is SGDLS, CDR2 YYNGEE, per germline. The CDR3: CASSARQGSYEQYF. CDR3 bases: TGTGCCAGCAGCGCCAGACAGGGGTCCTACGAGCAGTACTTC.

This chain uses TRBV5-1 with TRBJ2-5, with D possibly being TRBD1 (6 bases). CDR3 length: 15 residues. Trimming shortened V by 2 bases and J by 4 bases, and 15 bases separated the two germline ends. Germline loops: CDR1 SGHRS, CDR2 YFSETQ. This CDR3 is CASSLEQGHTETQYF. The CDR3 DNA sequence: TGCGCCAGCAGCTTAGAACAGGGACATACAGAGACCCAGTACTTC.

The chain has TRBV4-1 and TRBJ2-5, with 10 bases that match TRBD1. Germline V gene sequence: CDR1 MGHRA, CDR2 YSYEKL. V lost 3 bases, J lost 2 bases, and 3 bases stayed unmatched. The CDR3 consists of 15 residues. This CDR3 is CASSQGDRGQETQYF. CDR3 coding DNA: TGCGCCAGCAGCCAGGGGGACAGGGGTCAAGAGACCCAGTACTTC.

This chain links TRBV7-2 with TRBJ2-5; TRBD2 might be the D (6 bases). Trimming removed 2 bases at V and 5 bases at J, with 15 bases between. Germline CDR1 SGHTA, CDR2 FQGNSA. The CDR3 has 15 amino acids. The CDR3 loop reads CASSLQPRGWETQYF. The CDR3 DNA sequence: TGTGCCAGCAGCTTACAACCGCGGGGATGGGAGACCCAGTACTTC.

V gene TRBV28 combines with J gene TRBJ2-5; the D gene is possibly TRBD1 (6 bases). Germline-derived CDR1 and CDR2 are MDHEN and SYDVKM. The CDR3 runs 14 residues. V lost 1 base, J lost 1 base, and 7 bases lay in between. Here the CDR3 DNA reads TGTGCCAGCAGTTTATTACAGGGCCAAGAGACCCAGTACTTC. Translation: CASSLLQGQETQYF.

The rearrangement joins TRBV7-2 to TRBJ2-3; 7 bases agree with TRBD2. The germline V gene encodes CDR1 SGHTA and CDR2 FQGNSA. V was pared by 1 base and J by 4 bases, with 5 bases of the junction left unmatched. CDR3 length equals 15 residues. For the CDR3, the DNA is TGTGCCAGCAGCTTAGTAGCCAGCGGGGCAGATACGCAGTATTTT. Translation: CASSLVASGADTQYF.

The CDR3 DNA reads as TGTGCCAGCAGCGGCCAGACAGGGGGGAGATACGAGCAGTACTTC. Its protein is CASSGQTGGRYEQYF. The chain recombines TRBV5-4 with TRBJ2-7; 9 nucleotides agree with TRBD1. Germline trimming cut 4 bases from V and 4 bases from J; bases unmatched to any gene: 9. CDR3 length: 15 amino acids. CDR1 SGHNT and CDR2 YYREEE come from the germline V gene (reference sequence).

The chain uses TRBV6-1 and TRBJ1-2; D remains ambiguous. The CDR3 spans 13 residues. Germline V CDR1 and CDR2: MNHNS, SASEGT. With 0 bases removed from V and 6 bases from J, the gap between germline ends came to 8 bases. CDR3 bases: TGTGCCAGCAGTGAAGCTCCGGGAGATGGCTACACCTTC. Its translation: CASSEAPGDGYTF.

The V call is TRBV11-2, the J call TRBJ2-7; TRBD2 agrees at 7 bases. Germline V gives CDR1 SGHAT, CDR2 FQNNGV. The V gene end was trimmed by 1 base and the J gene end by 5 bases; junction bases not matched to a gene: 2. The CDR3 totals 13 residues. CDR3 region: CASSLGLADEQYF. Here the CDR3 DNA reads TGTGCCAGCAGCTTAGGACTAGCAGACGAGCAGTACTTC.

As DNA, the CDR3 is TGTGCCAGCAGTGAATCCGGATCAGGAAGGGGCTACACCTTC. Translating gives CASSESGSGRGYTF. The chain carries TRBV6-1 and TRBJ1-2; unclear D gene. V lost 2 bases, J lost 8 bases, and 15 bases lay in between. Looked up from germline, CDR1 is MNHNS and CDR2 is SASEGT. The length of the CDR3 is 14 residues.

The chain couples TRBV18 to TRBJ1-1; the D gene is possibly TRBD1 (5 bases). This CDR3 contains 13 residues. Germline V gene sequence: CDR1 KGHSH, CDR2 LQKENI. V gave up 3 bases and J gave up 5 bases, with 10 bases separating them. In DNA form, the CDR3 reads TGTGCCAGCTCACCTATCCGGGGGACTGAAGCTTTCTTT. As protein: CASSPIRGTEAFF.

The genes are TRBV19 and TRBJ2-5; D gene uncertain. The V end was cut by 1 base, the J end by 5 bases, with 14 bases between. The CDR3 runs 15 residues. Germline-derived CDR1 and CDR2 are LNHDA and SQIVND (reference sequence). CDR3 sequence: CASSIVFRVSETQYF. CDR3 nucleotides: TGTGCCAGTAGTATAGTTTTTCGGGTTTCGGAGACCCAGTACTTC.

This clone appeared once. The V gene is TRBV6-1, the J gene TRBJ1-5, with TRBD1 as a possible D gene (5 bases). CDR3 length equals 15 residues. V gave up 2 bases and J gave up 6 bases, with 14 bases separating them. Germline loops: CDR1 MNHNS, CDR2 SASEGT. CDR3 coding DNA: TGTGCCAGCAGTGAAATAGGGGTAGGTAGTCAGCCCCAGCATTTT. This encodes CASSEIGVGSQPQHF.

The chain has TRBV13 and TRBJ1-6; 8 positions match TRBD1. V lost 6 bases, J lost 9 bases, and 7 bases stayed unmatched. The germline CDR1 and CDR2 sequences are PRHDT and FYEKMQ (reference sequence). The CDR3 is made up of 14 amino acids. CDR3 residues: CASRAPGGSSPLHF. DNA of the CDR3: TGTGCCAGCAGAGCACCAGGGGGCTCTTCACCCCTCCACTTT.

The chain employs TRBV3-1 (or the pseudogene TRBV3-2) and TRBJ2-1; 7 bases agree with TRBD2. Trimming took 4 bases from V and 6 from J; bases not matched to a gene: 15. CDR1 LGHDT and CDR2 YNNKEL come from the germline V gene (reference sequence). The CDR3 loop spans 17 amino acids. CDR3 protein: CASSLLLSGAKVNEQFF. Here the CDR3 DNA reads TGTGCCAGCAGCCTACTCCTCAGCGGGGCCAAAGTCAATGAGCAGTTCTTC.

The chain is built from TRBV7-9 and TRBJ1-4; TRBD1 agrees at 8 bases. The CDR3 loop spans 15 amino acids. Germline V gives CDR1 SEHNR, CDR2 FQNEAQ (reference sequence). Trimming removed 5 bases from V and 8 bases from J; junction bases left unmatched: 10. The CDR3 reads CASSPANRGIEKLFF. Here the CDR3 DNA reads TGTGCCAGCAGCCCCGCCAACAGGGGGATAGAAAAACTGTTTTTT.

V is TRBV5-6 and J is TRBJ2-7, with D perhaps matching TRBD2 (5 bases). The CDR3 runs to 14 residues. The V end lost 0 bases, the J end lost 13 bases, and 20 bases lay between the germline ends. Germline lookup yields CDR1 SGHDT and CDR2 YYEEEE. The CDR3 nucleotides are TGTGCCAGCAGCTTGGCACCCGGGGTGAGCGAGGGATACTTC. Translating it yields CASSLAPGVSEGYF.

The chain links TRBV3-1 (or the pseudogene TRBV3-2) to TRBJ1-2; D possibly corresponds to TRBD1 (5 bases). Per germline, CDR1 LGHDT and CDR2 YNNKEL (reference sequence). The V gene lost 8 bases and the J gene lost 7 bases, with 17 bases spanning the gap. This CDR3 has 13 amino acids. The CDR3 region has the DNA TGTGCCAGCCAGATCAAGGGGAAGAGTGGCTACACCTTC. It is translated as CASQIKGKSGYTF.

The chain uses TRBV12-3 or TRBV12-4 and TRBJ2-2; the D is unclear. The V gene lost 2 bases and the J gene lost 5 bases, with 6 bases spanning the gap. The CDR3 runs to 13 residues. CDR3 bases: TGTGCCAGCAGTTTACCGAGGACCGGGGAGCTGTTTTTT. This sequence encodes CASSLPRTGELFF.

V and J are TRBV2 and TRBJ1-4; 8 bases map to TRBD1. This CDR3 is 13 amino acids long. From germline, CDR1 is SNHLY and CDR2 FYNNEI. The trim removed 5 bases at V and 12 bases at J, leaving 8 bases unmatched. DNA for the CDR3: TGTGCCAGCAGTTACAGGGGGGATGAGCAACTGTTTTTT. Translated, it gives CASSYRGDEQLFF. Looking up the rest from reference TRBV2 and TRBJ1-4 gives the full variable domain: EPEVTQTPSHQVTQMGQEVILRCVPISNHLYFYWYRQILGQKVEFLVSFYNNEISEKSEIFDDQFSVERPDGSNFTLKIRSTKLEDSAMYFCASSYRGDEQLFFGSGTQLSVL.

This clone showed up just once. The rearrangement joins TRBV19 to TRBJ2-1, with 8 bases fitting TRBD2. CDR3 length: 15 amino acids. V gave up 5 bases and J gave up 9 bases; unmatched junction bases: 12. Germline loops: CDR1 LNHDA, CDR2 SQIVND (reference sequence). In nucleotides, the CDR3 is TGTGCCAGTAGTCCCCCCGGACTAGCAGTCTTTGAGCAGTTCTTC. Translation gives CASSPPGLAVFEQFF.

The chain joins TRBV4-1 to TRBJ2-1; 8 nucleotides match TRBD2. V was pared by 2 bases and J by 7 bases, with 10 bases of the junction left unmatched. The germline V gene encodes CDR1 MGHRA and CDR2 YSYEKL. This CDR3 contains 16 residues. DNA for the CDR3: TGCGCCAGCAGCCAACCCAGTGGCGGGGGGCCGAATGAGCAGTTCTTC. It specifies CASSQPSGGGPNEQFF.

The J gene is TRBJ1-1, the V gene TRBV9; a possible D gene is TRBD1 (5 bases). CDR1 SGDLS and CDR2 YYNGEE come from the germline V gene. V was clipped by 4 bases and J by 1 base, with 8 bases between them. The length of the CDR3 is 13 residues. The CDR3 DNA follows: TGTGCCAGCAGCAAGGGGTCGAACACTGAAGCTTTCTTT. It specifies CASSKGSNTEAFF.

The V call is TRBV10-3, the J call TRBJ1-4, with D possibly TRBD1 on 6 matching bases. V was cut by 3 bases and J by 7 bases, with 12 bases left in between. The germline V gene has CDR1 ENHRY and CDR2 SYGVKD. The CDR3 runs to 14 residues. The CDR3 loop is CAISDAKGGEKLFF. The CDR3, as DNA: TGTGCCATCAGTGACGCTAAAGGGGGTGAAAAACTGTTTTTT.